These T cell receptor beta chains were read from a single sample in a study of technical replicates of blood from a few donors. The data were produced by immunoSEQ multiplex PCR, yet TCRdb's version contains in-frame clones alone and is incomplete. The table lists about 72,000 clones, over 95% of them singletons. What was sequenced was T cells isolated from PBMCs. The receptors come from a human donor in good health. Each CDR3 is given with its conserved first and last residue. Each record gives: D gene, J gene, V gene, clone size, CDR3 protein, CDR3 DNA. The D gene is left open where the match is weak. Expanded clones are given a class, and other clones once, few, many or no size at all.

>TRBD1|TRBJ1-1|TRBV7-8|NA
CASSLGTGAYEAFF
TGTGCCAGCAGCCTAGGGACAGGGGCCTACGAAGCTTTCTTT
>NA|TRBJ1-1|TRBV7-9|NA
CASSWDKTDTEAFF
TGTGCCAGCAGCTGGGACAAGACGGACACTGAAGCTTTCTTT
>TRBD2|TRBJ2-2|TRBV9|NA
CAGFHRLAQSGELFF
TGTGCCGGCTTTCACCGACTAGCCCAAAGCGGGGAGCTGTTTTTT
>NA|TRBJ1-1|TRBV19|NA
CASSIIGGHTEAFF
TGTGCCAGTAGTATAATTGGAGGGCACACTGAAGCTTTCTTT
>TRBD1|TRBJ1-2|TRBV5-6|NA
CASSLQGVRGYTF
TGTGCCAGCAGTTTACAGGGGGTCCGGGGCTACACCTTC
>TRBD1|TRBJ2-3|TRBV9|NA
CASSDGTGWRDTQYF
TGTGCCAGCAGCGACGGGACAGGGTGGAGAGATACGCAGTATTTT
>NA|TRBJ2-5|TRBV18|NA
CASSSPGDLGETQYF
TGTGCCAGCTCCTCACCCGGGGACTTAGGAGAGACCCAGTACTTC
>TRBD1|TRBJ1-3|TRBV28|NA
CASSPPGQLSGNTIYF
TGTGCCAGCAGTCCGCCGGGACAGCTCTCTGGAAACACCATATATTTT
>TRBD1|TRBJ2-7|TRBV14|NA
CASSPGQGPYEQYF
TGTGCCAGCAGCCCGGGACAGGGTCCCTACGAGCAGTACTTC
>TRBD2|TRBJ2-1|TRBV29-1|NA
CSASGLAANNEQFF
TGCAGCGCTTCGGGACTAGCGGCCAACAATGAGCAGTTCTTC
>TRBD1|TRBJ2-3|TRBV6-1|NA
CASSEGDREPDTQYF
TGTGCCAGCAGTGAAGGGGACAGGGAACCAGATACGCAGTATTTT
>NA|TRBJ1-6|TRBV7-6|NA
CASSLGGQSFSPLHF
TGTGCCAGCAGCTTAGGTGGACAGAGTTTCTCACCCCTCCACTTT
>NA|TRBJ1-5|TRBV15|NA
CATSRVGRGGQPQHF
TGTGCCACCAGCAGAGTCGGCAGGGGAGGGCAGCCCCAGCATTTT
>NA|TRBJ2-2|TRBV7-9|NA
CASRPPTANTGELFF
TGTGCCAGCAGGCCACCAACTGCGAACACCGGGGAGCTGTTTTTT
>NA|TRBJ1-2|TRBV5-6|NA
CASSLGRARPNYGYTF
TGTGCCAGCAGCTTGGGCAGGGCAAGGCCTAACTATGGCTACACCTTC
>NA|TRBJ2-5|TRBV5-1|NA
CASSFGQPRETQYF
TGCGCCAGCAGCTTCGGACAGCCGAGAGAGACCCAGTACTTC
>TRBD2|TRBJ2-2|TRBV5-1|NA
CASRKDLGGGGELFF
TGCGCCAGCAGAAAGGACTTAGGCGGGGGCGGGGAGCTGTTTTTT
>NA|TRBJ2-3|TRBV7-9|NA
CASSRSGFSSTDTQYF
TGTGCCAGCAGTCGCAGCGGGTTTTCTAGCACAGATACGCAGTATTTT
>TRBD2|TRBJ2-1|TRBV6-1|NA
CASSEASGRIQRGKVNEQFF
TGTGCCAGCAGTGAGGCTAGCGGTCGTATACAAAGGGGAAAAGTCAATGAGCAGTTCTTC
>TRBD1|TRBJ2-7|TRBV18|NA
CASSPTRTGKDEQYF
TGTGCCAGCTCACCGACCCGGACAGGGAAGGACGAGCAGTACTTC
>NA|TRBJ1-1|TRBV4-2|NA
CASSQGLRAGTEAFF
TGTGCCAGCAGCCAAGGGTTGAGGGCGGGGACTGAAGCTTTCTTT
>NA|TRBJ2-7|TRBV5-1|NA
CASSLAYEQYF
TGCGCCAGCAGCCTCGCCTACGAGCAGTACTTC
>TRBD2|TRBJ2-3|TRBV29-1|once
CSAGTSGTSPPGYF
TGCAGCGCAGGGACTAGCGGGACTTCCCCCCCTGGATATTTT
>NA|TRBJ2-1|TRBV10-2|NA
CAVGQGTSEQFF
TGCGCCGTCGGACAGGGGACTAGTGAGCAGTTCTTC
>TRBD1|TRBJ1-5|TRBV5-1|NA
CASSPGTGANQPQHF
TGCGCCAGCAGCCCAGGGACAGGTGCAAATCAGCCCCAGCATTTT
>NA|TRBJ2-1|TRBV1|once
CTSGDRGLRDYRNEQFF
TGCACCAGCGGCGACAGGGGGCTTCGGGACTACAGAAATGAGCAGTTCTTC
>TRBD2|TRBJ2-5|TRBV7-6|NA
CASSRTSGRVQETQYF
TGTGCCAGCAGCCGGACTAGCGGGAGGGTCCAAGAGACCCAGTACTTC
>TRBD1|TRBJ1-2|TRBV30|NA
CAWRMTGGSRGGYTF
TGTGCCTGGAGGATGACAGGGGGCTCCCGGGGCGGCTACACCTTC
>NA|TRBJ2-1|TRBV12-5|NA
CASRASTVPYNEQFF
TGTGCTAGTCGAGCTAGCACGGTACCCTACAATGAGCAGTTCTTC
>NA|TRBJ2-2|TRBV11-3|NA
CASSSGGPTGELFF
TGTGCCAGCAGCTCTGGAGGGCCCACCGGGGAGCTGTTTTTT
>TRBD2|TRBJ2-1|TRBV5-1|NA
CASSNSGNNEQFF
TGCGCCAGCAGTAATAGCGGGAACAATGAGCAGTTCTTC
>NA|TRBJ1-2|TRBV15|NA
CATSRDPVLEGGYTF
TGTGCCACCAGCAGAGACCCCGTGTTGGAGGGGGGCTACACCTTC
>TRBD1|TRBJ1-2|TRBV6-1|NA
CASSVGTGDPMYGYTF
TGTGCCAGCAGTGTGGGGACAGGCGACCCTATGTATGGCTACACCTTC
>NA|TRBJ1-2|TRBV9|NA
CASSPGQRPLYGYTF
TGTGCCAGCAGCCCTGGACAGCGACCTCTCTATGGCTACACCTTC
>NA|TRBJ2-6|TRBV28|NA
CASRRHNPGANVLTF
TGTGCCAGCAGGCGACACAATCCTGGGGCCAACGTCCTGACTTTC
>TRBD1|TRBJ2-7|TRBV5-1|NA
CASSLAGQDYEQYF
TGCGCCAGCAGCTTGGCCGGACAGGACTACGAGCAGTACTTC
>TRBD2|TRBJ2-5|TRBV28|NA
CASSLRGLAEETQYF
TGTGCCAGCAGTTTAAGGGGACTAGCCGAAGAGACCCAGTACTTC
>NA|TRBJ1-5|TRBV2|NA
CASSEDSSNQPQHF
TGTGCCAGCAGTGAAGACAGTAGCAATCAGCCCCAGCATTTT
>NA|TRBJ1-2|TRBV7-8|NA
CASSLGNFNRDTQYNNYGYTF
TGTGCCAGCAGCTTAGGAAACTTTAACCGGGACACCCAATATAATAACTATGGCTACACCTTC
>TRBD1|TRBJ2-7|TRBV6-5|NA
CASSAGTGAPYEQYF
TGTGCCAGCAGTGCCGGGACAGGAGCCCCCTACGAGCAGTACTTC
>TRBD2|TRBJ2-1|TRBV5-4|NA
CASSPGTSGTNEQFF
TGTGCCAGCAGCCCAGGGACTAGCGGGACCAATGAGCAGTTCTTC
>NA|TRBJ2-1|TRBV11-2|NA
CASSLEVGRVDEQFF
TGTGCCAGCAGCTTAGAAGTTGGCAGGGTGGATGAGCAGTTCTTC
>NA|TRBJ1-2|TRBV19|NA
CASSSGDNYGYTF
TGTGCCAGTAGTTCCGGAGATAACTATGGCTACACCTTC
>TRBD1|TRBJ1-1|TRBV28|NA
CASSLSRGSTEAFF
TGTGCCAGCAGTTTATCCAGGGGGAGCACTGAAGCTTTCTTT
>TRBD2|TRBJ2-3|TRBV28|NA
CASSLTGGPAEDTQYF
TGTGCCAGCAGTTTGACGGGAGGGCCGGCGGAAGATACGCAGTATTTT
>NA|TRBJ1-3|TRBV5-1|once
CASSFEGVLGNTIYF
TGCGCCAGCAGCTTTGAAGGGGTCCTGGGAAACACCATATATTTT
>TRBD1|TRBJ1-2|TRBV4-1|NA
CASSFQSGDRGLRYGYTF
TGCGCCAGCAGCTTCCAATCAGGGGACAGGGGGCTTCGGTATGGCTACACCTTC
>NA|TRBJ2-1|TRBV13|NA
CASSLGGAPYNEQFF
TGTGCCAGCAGCTTAGGTGGGGCCCCCTACAATGAGCAGTTCTTC
>NA|TRBJ1-1|TRBV6-5|NA
CASSQSGLTNTEAFF
TGTGCCAGCAGTCAATCGGGACTAACGAACACTGAAGCTTTCTTT
>NA|TRBJ1-5|TRBV7-2|NA
CASSLGGIGNQPQHF
TGTGCCAGCAGCTTAGGAGGCATTGGCAATCAGCCCCAGCATTTT
>TRBD2|TRBJ2-7|TRBV6-1|NA
CASSALAVNIDEQYF
TGTGCCAGCAGTGCACTAGCGGTAAATATCGACGAGCAGTACTTC
>TRBD2|TRBJ2-5|TRBV5-1|NA
CASSLVRGGSVVETQYF
TGCGCCAGCAGCTTGGTTCGGGGCGGGAGCGTGGTGGAGACCCAGTACTTC
>NA|TRBJ1-1|TRBV9|NA
CASSVEGTGTEAFF
TGTGCCAGCAGCGTAGAAGGCACGGGCACTGAAGCTTTCTTT
>TRBD1|TRBJ1-1|TRBV18|once
CASSPGQGGMNTEAFF
TGTGCCAGCTCACCCGGCCAGGGGGGCATGAACACTGAAGCTTTCTTT
>NA|TRBJ2-3|TRBV6-1|NA
CASNLPRSGTDTQYF
TGTGCCAGCAACCTCCCTCGGAGTGGCACAGATACGCAGTATTTT
>TRBD1|TRBJ1-1|TRBV9|NA
CASSVGRGTEAFF
TGTGCCAGCAGCGTAGGCAGGGGGACTGAAGCTTTCTTT